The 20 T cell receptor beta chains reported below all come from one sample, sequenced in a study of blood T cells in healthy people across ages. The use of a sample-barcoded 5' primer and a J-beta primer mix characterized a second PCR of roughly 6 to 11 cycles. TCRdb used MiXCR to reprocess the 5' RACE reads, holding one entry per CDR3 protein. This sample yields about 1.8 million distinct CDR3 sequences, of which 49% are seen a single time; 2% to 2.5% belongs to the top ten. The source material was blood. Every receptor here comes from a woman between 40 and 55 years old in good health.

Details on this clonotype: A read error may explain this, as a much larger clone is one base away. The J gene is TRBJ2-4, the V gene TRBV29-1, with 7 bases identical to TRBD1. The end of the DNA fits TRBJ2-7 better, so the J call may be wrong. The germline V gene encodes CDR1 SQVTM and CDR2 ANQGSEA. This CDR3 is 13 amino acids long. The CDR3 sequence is CSATPGTAYEQYF. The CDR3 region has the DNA TGCAGCGCAACCCCCGGGACAGCCTACGAGCAGTACTTC.

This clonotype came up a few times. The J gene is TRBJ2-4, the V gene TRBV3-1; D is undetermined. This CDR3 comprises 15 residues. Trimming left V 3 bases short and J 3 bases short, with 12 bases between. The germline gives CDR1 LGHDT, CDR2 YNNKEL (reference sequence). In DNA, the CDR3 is TGTGCCAGCAGCCATCCAGGTCTAGGCAAAAACATTCAGTACTTC. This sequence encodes CASSHPGLGKNIQYF.

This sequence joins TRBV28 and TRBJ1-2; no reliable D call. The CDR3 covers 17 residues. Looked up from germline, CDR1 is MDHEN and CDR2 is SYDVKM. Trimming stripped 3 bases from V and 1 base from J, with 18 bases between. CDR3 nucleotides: TGTGCCAGCAGTTTTGCCCCGCGACAAGGGAATAACTATGGCTACACCTTC. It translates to CASSFAPRQGNNYGYTF.

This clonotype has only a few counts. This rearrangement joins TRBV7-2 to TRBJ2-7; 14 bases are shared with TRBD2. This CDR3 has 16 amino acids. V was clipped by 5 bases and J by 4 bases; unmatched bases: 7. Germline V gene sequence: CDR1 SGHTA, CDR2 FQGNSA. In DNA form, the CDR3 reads TGTGCCAGCAGCCGTACCGGGACTAGCGGGGGTTACGAGCAGTACTTC. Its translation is CASSRTGTSGGYEQYF.

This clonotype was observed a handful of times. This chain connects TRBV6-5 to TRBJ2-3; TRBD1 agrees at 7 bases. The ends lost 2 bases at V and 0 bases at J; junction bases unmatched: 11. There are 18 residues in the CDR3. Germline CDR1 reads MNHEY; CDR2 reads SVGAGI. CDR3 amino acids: CASSYEIIRDSSTDTQYF. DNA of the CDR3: TGTGCCAGCAGTTACGAAATAATCCGGGACAGCAGCACAGATACGCAGTATTTT.

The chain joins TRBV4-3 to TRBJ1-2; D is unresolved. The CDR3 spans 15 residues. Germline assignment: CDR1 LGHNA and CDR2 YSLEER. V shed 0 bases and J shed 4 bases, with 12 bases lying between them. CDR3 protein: CASSQDREPSYGYTF. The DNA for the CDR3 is TGCGCCAGCAGCCAAGATAGGGAGCCGTCCTATGGCTACACCTTC.

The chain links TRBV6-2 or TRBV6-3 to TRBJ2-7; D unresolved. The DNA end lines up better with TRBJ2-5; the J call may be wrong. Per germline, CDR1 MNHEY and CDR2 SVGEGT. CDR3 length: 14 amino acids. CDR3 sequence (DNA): TGTGCCAGCAGCTTTCTTAGACTTGGAGAGACCCAGTACTTC. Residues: CASSFLRLGETQYF.

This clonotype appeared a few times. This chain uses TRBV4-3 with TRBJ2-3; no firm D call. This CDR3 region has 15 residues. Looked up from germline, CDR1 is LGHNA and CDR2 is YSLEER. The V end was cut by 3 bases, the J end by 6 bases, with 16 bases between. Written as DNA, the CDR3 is TGCGCCAGCAGCCACCAAAAGGGTCAGAGGGATACGCAGTATTTT. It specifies CASSHQKGQRDTQYF.

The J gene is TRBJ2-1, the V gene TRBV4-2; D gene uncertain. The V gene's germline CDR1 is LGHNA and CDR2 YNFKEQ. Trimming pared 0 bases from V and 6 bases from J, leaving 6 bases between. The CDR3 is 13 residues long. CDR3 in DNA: TGTGCCAGCAGCCAAGAATCGAGCAATGAGCAGTTCTTC. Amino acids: CASSQESSNEQFF.

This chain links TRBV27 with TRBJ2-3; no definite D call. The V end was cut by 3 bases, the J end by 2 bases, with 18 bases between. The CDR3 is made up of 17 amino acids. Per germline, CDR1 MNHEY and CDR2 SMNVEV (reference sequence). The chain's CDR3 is CASSFWGRVTVTDTQYF. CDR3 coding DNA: TGTGCCAGCAGTTTCTGGGGTAGGGTTACGGTCACAGATACGCAGTATTTT.

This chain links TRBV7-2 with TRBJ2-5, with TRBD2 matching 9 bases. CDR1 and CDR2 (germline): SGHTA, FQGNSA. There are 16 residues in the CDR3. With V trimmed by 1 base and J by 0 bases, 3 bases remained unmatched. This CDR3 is CASSLEAGGNQETQYF. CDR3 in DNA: TGTGCCAGCAGCTTAGAGGCGGGGGGGAACCAAGAGACCCAGTACTTC.

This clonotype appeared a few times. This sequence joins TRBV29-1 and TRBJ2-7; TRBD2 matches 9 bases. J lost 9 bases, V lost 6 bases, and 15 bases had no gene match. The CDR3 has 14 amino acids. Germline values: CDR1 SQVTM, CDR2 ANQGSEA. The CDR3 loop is CSVLPLGLAGRQYF. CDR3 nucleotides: TGCAGCGTCCTGCCTTTGGGCCTAGCGGGGCGGCAGTACTTC.

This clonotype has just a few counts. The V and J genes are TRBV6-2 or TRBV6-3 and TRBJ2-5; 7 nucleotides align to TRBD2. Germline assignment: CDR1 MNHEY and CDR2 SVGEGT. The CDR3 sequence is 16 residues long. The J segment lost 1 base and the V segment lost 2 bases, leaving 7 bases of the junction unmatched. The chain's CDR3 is CASSYGGSGLQETQYF. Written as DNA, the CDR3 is TGTGCCAGCAGTTACGGTGGTAGCGGGCTCCAAGAGACCCAGTACTTC.

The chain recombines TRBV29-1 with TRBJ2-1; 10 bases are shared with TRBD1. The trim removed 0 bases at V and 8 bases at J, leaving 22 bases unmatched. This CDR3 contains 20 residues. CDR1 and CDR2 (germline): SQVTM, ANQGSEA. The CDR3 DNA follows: TGCAGCGTTGAAGATTCCGGGGGCCTAGGGGACAGGGGATATGAGGATGAGCAGTTCTTC. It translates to CSVEDSGGLGDRGYEDEQFF.

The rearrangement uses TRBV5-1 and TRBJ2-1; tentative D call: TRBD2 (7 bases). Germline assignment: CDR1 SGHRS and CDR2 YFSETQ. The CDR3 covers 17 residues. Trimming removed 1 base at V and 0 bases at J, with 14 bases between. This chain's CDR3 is CASSLRRGASSYNEQFF. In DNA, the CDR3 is TGCGCCAGCAGCTTGAGACGGGGGGCGAGCTCCTACAATGAGCAGTTCTTC.

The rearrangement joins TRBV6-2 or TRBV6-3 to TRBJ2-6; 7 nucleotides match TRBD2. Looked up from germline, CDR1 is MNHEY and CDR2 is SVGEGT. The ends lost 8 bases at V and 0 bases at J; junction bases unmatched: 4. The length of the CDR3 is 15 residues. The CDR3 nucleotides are TGTGCCAGCCTCAGCGGGGCCTCTGGGGCCAACGTCCTGACTTTC. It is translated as CASLSGASGANVLTF.

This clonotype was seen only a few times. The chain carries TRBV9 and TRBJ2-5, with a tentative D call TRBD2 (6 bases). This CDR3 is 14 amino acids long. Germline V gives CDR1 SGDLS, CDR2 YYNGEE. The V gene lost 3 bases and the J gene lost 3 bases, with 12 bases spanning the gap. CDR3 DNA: TGTGCCAGCAGCGCGGGACTGCTGGAAGAGACCCAGTACTTC. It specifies CASSAGLLEETQYF.

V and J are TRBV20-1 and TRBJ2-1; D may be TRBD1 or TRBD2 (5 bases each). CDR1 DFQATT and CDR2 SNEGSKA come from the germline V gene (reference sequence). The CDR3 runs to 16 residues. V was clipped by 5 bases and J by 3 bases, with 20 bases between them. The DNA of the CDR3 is TGCAGTGCTGAAAGCGGTGAGGGTGGGGGCTACAATGAGCAGTTCTTC. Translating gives CSAESGEGGGYNEQFF.

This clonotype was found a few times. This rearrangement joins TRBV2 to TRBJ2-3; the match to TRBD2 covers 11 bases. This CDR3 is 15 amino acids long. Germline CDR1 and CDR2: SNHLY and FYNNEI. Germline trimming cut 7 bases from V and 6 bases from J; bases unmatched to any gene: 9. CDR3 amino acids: CASKMTSGARDTQYF. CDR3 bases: TGTGCCAGCAAGATGACTAGCGGGGCTCGTGATACGCAGTATTTT.

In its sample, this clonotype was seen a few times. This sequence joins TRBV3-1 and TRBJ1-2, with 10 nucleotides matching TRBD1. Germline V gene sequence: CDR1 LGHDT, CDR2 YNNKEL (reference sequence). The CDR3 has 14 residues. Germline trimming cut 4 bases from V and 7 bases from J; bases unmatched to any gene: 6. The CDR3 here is CASSPDRGLGGYTF. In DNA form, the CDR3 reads TGTGCCAGCAGCCCCGACAGGGGGCTTGGTGGCTACACCTTC.